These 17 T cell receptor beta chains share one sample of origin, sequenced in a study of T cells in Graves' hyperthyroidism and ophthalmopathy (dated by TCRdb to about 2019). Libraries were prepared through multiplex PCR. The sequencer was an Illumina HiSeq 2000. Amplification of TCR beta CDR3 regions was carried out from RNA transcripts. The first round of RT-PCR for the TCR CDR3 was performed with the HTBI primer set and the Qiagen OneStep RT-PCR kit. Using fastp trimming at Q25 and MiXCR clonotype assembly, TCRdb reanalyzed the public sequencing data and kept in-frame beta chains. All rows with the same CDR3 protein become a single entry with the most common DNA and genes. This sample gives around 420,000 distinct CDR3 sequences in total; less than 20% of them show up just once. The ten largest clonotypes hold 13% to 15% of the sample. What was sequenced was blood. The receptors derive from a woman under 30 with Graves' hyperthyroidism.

The CDR3 DNA follows: TGTGCCAGCAGCGTAGAAGGTGCCCCTCGGGAGCAGTACTTC. Its protein is CASSVEGAPREQYF. V usage is TRBV9 and J usage is TRBJ2-7; D remains ambiguous. V lost 0 bases, J lost 7 bases, and 14 bases lay in between. The CDR3 runs to 14 residues. From germline, CDR1 is SGDLS and CDR2 YYNGEE.

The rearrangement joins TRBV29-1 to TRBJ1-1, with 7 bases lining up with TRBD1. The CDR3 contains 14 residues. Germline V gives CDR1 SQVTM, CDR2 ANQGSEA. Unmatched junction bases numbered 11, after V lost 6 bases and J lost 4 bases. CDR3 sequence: CSVRQGRGGTEAFF. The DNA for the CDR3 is TGCAGCGTCCGACAGGGTCGGGGTGGCACTGAAGCTTTCTTT.

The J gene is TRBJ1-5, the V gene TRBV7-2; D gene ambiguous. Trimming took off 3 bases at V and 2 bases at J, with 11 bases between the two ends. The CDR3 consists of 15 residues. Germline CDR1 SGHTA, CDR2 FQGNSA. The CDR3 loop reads CASSLGIGGNQPQHF. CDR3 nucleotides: TGTGCCAGCAGCTTGGGGATCGGCGGCAATCAGCCCCAGCATTTT.

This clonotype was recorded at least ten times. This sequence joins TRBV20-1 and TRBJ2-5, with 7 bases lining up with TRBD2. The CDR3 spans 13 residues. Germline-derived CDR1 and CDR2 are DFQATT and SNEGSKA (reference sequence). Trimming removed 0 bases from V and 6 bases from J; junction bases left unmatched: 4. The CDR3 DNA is TGCAGTGCTAGAGATGGGAGCGGGAAGACCCAGTACTTC. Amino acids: CSARDGSGKTQYF.

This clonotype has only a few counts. CDR3 amino acids: CASGIMGLGVDTQYF. The CDR3 DNA sequence: TGTGCCAGCGGAATTATGGGACTAGGCGTAGATACGCAGTATTTT. The chain has TRBV14 and TRBJ2-3, with 8 bases aligning to TRBD2. The CDR3 has 15 amino acids. Germline CDR1 reads SGHDN; CDR2 reads FVKESK. Losses at the gene ends were 8 bases for V and 5 bases for J; bases not matched to a gene: 12. The full variable domain, with the rest looked up from reference TRBV14 and TRBJ2-3, is EAGVTQFPSHSVIEKGQTVTLRCDPISGHDNLYWYRRVMGKEIKFLLHFVKESKQDESGMPNNRFLAERTGGTYSTLKVQPAELEDSGVYFCASGIMGLGVDTQYFGPGTRLTVL.

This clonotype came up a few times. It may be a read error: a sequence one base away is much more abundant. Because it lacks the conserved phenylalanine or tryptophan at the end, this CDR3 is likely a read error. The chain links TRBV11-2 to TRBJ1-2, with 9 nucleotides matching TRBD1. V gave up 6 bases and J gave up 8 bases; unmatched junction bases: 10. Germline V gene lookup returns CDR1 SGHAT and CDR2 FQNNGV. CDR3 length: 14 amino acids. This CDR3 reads CASRGEDRGKGYTL. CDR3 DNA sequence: TGTGCCAGCAGGGGCGAGGACAGGGGTAAAGGCTACACCCTC.

CDR3 sequence (DNA): TGTGCCAGCAGGTCAGGGGGCGCTGGGGCCAACGTCCTGACTTTC. Translating gives CASRSGGAGANVLTF. The rearrangement links TRBV6-2 or TRBV6-3 to TRBJ2-6, with 8 positions matching TRBD1. V trimming: 6 bases; J trimming: 2 bases; junction bases outside the gene matches: 3. This CDR3 comprises 15 residues. In germline, CDR1 is MNHEY, CDR2 SVGEGT.

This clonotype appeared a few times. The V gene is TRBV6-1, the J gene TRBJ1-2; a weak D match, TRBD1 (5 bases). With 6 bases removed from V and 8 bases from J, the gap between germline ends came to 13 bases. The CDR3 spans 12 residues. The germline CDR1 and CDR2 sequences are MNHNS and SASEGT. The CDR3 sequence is CASSSRVLGYTF. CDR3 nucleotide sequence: TGTGCCAGCAGCAGCAGGGTTTTGGGCTACACCTTC.

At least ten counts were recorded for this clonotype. CDR3 in DNA: TGTGCCAGCAGTACCTTTTTCCAAGGCGAGCAGTACTTC. Encoded protein: CASSTFFQGEQYF. The V and J genes are TRBV6-1 and TRBJ2-7, with unresolved D. V was trimmed by 5 bases and J by 6 bases, leaving 14 bases between them. The germline gives CDR1 MNHNS, CDR2 SASEGT. The CDR3 extends over 13 amino acids.

CDR3 protein: CASSFAGAYEQYF. The CDR3 coding sequence is TGTGCCAGCAGTTTCGCGGGGGCCTACGAGCAGTACTTC. The V and J genes are TRBV12-3 or TRBV12-4 and TRBJ2-7; 7 nucleotides line up with TRBD2. The CDR3 contains 13 residues. Trimming at V came to 3 bases and at J to 2 bases, leaving 1 base not matched to a gene.

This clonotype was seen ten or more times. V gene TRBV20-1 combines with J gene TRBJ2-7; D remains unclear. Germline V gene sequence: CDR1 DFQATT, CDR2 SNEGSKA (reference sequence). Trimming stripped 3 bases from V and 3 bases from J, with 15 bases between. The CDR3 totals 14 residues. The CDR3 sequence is CSASQPKGVYEQYF. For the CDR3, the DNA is TGCAGTGCTAGCCAGCCAAAAGGAGTCTACGAGCAGTACTTC.

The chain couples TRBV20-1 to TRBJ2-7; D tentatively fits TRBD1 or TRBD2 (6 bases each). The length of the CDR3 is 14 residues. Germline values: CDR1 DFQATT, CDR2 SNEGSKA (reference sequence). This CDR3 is CSPKGGGSSYEQYF. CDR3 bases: TGCAGCCCTAAAGGAGGGGGAAGCTCCTACGAGCAGTACTTC.

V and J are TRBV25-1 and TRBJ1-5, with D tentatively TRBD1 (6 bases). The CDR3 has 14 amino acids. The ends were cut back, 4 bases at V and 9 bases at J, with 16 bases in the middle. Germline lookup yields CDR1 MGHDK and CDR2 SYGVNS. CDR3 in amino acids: CASSGLRGAGPQHF. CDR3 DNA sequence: TGTGCCAGCAGTGGGTTGAGGGGGGCAGGGCCCCAGCATTTT.

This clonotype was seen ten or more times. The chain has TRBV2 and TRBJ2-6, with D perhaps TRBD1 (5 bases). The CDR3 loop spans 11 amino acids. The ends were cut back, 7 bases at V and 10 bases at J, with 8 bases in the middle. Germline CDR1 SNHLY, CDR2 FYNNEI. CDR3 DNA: TGTGCCAGCATGCAGGGTAACGTCCTGACTTTC. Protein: CASMQGNVLTF.

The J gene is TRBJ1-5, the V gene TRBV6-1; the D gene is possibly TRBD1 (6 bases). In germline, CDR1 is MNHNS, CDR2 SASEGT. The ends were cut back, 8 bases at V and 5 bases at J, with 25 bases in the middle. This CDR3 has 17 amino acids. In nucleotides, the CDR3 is TGTGCCAGCCAACGGGACACCCCTCGGTTGTCCCATCAGCCCCAGCATTTT. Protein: CASQRDTPRLSHQPQHF.

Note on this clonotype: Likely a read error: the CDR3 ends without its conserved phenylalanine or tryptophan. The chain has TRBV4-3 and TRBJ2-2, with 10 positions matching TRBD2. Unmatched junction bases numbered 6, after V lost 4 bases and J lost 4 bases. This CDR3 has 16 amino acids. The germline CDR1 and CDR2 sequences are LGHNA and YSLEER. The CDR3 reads CASSPAGGRLTGELFL. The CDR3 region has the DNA TGCGCCAGCAGCCCAGCGGGGGGGCGTCTCACCGGGGAGCTGTTTCTT.

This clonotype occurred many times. The CDR3 loop is CASSLAFGLDTQYF. CDR3 nucleotide sequence: TGCGCCAGCAGCTTAGCGTTTGGGTTGGATACGCAGTATTTT. The chain is built from TRBV5-1 and TRBJ2-3, with D hard to call. CDR3 length equals 14 residues. V was shortened by 2 bases and J by 6 bases, with 13 bases between the two germline ends. The germline gives CDR1 SGHRS, CDR2 YFSETQ.